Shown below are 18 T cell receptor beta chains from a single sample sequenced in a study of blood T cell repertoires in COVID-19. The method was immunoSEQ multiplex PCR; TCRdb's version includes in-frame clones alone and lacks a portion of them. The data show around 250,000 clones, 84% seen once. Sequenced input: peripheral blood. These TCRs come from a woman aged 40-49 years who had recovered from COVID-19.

The CDR3 nucleotides are TGTGCCAGCAGCGGAGAGGGGGAACGGAACTATGGCTACACCTTC. Its protein product is CASSGEGERNYGYTF. The chain is built from TRBV5-8 and TRBJ1-2; a weak D match, TRBD1 (6 bases). The germline V gene has CDR1 SGHTS and CDR2 YDEGEE. V lost 4 bases and J 2 bases, leaving 15 bases between the germline ends. The CDR3 contains 15 residues.

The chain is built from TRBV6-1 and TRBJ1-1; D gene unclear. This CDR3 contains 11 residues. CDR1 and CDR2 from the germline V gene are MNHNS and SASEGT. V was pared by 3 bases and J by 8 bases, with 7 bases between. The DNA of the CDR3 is TGTGCCAGCAGTGACCGGCGGGAAGCTTTCTTT. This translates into CASSDRREAFF.

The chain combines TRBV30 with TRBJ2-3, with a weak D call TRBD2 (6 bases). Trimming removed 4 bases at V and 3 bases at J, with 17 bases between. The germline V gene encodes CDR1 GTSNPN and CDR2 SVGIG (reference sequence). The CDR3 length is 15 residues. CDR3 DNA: TGTGCCTGGACCATAGGGGCAGGGAGGACAGATACGCAGTATTTT. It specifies CAWTIGAGRTDTQYF. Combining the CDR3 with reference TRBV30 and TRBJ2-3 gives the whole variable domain SQTIHQWPATLVQPVGSPLSLECTVEGTSNPNLYWYRQAAGRGLQLLFYSVGIGQISSEVPQNLSASRPQDRQFILSSKKLLLSDSGFYLCAWTIGAGRTDTQYFGPGTRLTVL.

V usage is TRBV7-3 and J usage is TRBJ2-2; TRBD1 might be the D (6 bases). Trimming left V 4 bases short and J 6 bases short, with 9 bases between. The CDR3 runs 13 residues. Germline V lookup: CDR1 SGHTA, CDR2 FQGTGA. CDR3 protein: CASSYQGPGELFF. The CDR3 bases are TGTGCCAGCAGCTATCAGGGGCCCGGGGAGCTGTTTTTT.

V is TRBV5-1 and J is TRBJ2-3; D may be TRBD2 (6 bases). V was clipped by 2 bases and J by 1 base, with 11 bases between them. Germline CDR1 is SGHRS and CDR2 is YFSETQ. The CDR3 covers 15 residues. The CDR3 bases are TGCGCCAGCAGCTTTGGCGGGGTGCGCACAGATACGCAGTATTTT. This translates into CASSFGGVRTDTQYF.

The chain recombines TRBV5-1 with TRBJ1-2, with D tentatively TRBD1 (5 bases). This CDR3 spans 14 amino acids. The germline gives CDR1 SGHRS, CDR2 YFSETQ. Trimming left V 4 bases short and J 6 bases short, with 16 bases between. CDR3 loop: CASSVGFQGHGYTF. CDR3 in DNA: TGCGCCAGCAGCGTCGGATTTCAGGGTCATGGCTACACCTTC.

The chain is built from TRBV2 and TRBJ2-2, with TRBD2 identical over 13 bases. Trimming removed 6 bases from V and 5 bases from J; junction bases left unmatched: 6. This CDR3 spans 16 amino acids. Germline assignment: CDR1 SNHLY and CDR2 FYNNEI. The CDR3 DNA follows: TGTGCCAGCAGGGCGACGGGACTAGCGGGGACCGGGGAGCTGTTTTTT. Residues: CASRATGLAGTGELFF.

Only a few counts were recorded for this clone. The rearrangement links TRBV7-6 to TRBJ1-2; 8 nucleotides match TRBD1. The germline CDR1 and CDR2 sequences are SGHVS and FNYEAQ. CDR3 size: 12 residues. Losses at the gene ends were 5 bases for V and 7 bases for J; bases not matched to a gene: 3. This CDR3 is CASSADRAGYTF. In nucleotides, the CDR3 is TGTGCCAGCAGCGCGGACAGGGCTGGCTACACCTTC.

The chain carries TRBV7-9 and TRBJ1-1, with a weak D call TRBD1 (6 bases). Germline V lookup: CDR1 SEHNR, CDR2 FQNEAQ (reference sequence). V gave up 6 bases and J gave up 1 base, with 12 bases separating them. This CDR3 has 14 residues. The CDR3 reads CASSYPGQNTEAFF. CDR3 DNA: TGTGCCAGCAGTTATCCGGGACAGAACACTGAAGCTTTCTTT.

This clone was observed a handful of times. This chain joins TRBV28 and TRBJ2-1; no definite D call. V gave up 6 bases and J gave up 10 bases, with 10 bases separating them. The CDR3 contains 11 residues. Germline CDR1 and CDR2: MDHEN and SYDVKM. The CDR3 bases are TGTGCCAGCAGCCTTCGGGTGGAGCAGTTCTTC. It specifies CASSLRVEQFF.

The CDR3 loop reads CASSPRGLGMNTEAFF. For the CDR3, the DNA is TGTGCCAGCTCTCCGAGGGGACTGGGGATGAACACTGAAGCTTTCTTT. The rearrangement links TRBV18 to TRBJ1-1; D is possibly TRBD1 (5 bases). The CDR3 loop spans 16 amino acids. Trimming removed 6 bases from V and 0 bases from J, with 17 bases in between. Germline loops: CDR1 KGHSH, CDR2 LQKENI.

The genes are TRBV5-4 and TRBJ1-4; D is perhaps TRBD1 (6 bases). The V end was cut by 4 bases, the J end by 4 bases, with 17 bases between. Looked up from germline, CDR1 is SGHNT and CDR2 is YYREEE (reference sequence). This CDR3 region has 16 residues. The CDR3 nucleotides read TGTGCCAGCAGCCTCTCGGCAGGGGCCGGTAATGAAAAACTGTTTTTT. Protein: CASSLSAGAGNEKLFF.

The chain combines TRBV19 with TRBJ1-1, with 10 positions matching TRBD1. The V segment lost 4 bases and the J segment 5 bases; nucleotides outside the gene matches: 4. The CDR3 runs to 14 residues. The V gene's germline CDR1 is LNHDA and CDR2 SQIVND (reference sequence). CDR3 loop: CASSTMGQGTEAFF. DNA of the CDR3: TGTGCCAGTAGTACAATGGGACAGGGGACTGAAGCTTTCTTT.

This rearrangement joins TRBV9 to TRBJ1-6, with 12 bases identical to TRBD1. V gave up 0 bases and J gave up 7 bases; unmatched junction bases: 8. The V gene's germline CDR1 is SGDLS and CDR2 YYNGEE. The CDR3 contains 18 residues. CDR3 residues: CASSVEPRGQGANSPLHF. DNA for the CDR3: TGTGCCAGCAGCGTAGAGCCACGGGGACAGGGGGCAAATTCACCCCTCCACTTT.

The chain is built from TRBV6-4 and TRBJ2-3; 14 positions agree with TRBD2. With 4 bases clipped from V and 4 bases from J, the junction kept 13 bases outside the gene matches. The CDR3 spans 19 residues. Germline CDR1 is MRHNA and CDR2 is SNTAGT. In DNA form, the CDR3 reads TGTGCCAGCAGTGCCTCCCCTCCTGGGACTAGCGGGGGCGCAGATACGCAGTATTTT. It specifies CASSASPPGTSGGADTQYF.

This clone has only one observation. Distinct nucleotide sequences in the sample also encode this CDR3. The CDR3 nucleotides read TGTGCCAGCAGCTCCGGGGAGACCCAGTACTTC. Protein product: CASSSGETQYF. This chain links TRBV11-2 with TRBJ2-5; D not resolved. Germline V CDR1 and CDR2: SGHAT, FQNNGV. V lost 4 bases to trimming and J lost 5 bases, with 5 bases between them. This CDR3 is built from 11 residues. The full variable domain, rest sourced from reference TRBV11-2 and TRBJ2-5, is EAGVAQSPRYKIIEKRQSVAFWCNPISGHATLYWYQQILGQGPKLLIQFQNNGVVDDSQLPKDRFSAERLKGVDSTLKIQPAKLEDSAVYLCASSSGETQYFGPGTRLLVL.

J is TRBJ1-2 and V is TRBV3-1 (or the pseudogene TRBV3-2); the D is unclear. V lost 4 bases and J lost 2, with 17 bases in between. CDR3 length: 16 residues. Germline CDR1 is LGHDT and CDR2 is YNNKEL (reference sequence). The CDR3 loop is CASSPFRLDKNYGYTF. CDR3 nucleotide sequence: TGTGCCAGCAGCCCTTTTCGTTTAGACAAAAACTATGGCTACACCTTC.

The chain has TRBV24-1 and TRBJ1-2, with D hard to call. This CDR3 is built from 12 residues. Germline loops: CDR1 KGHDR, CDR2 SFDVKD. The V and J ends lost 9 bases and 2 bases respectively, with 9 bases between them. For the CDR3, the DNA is TGTGCCACCCGGGGAGAAAACTATGGCTACACCTTC. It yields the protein CATRGENYGYTF.